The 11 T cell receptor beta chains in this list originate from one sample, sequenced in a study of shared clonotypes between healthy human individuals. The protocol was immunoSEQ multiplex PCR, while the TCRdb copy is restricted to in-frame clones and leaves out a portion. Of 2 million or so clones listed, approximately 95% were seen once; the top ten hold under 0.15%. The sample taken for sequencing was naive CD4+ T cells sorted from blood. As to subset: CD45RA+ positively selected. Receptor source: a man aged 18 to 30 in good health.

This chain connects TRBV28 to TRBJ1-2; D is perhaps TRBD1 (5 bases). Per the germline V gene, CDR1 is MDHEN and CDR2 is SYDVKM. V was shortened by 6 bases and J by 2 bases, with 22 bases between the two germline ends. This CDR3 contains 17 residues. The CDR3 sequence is CASRIRGSGTLNYGYTF. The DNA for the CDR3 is TGTGCCAGCAGAATCCGGGGCAGTGGAACGTTAAACTATGGCTACACCTTC.

CDR3 sequence (DNA): TGTGCCAGCAGCCCGGTCGCAAGCTCCTACGAGCAGTACTTC. Encoded protein: CASSPVASSYEQYF. This sequence joins TRBV14 and TRBJ2-7; no clear D gene. Germline V lookup: CDR1 SGHDN, CDR2 FVKESK. V was clipped by 4 bases and J by 0 bases, with 10 bases between them. There are 14 residues in the CDR3.

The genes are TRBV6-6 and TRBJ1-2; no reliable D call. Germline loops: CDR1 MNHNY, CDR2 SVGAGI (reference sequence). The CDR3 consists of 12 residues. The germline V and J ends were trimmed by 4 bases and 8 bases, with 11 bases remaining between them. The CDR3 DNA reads TGTGCCAGCAGTTCACGGGGAGAGGGCTACACCTTC. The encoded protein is CASSSRGEGYTF.

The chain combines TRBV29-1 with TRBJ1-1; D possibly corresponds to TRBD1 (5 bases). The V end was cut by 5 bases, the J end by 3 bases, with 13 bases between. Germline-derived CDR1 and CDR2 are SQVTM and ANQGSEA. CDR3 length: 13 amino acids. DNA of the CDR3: TGCAGCGTTAGAAGGGGACCGGACACTGAAGCTTTCTTT. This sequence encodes CSVRRGPDTEAFF.

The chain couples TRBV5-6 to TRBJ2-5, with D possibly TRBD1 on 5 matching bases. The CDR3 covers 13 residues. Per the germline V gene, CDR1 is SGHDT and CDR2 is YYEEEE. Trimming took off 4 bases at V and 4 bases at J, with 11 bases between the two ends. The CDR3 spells CASSPTGIETQYF. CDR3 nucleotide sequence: TGTGCCAGCAGCCCCACAGGAATAGAGACCCAGTACTTC.

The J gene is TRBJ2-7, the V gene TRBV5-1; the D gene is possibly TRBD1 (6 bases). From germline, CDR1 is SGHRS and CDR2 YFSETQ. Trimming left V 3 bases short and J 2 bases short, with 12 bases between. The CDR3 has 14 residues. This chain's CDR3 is CASSSDSTAYEQYF. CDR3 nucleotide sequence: TGCGCCAGCAGCTCGGACAGTACAGCCTACGAGCAGTACTTC.

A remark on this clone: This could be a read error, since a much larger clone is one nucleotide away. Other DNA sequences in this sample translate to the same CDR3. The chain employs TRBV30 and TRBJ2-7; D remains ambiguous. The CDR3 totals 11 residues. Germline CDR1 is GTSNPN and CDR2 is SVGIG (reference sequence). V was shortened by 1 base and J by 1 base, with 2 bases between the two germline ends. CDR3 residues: CAWSASYEQYF. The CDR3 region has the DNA TGTGCCTGGAGTGCATCCTACGAGCAGTACTTC.

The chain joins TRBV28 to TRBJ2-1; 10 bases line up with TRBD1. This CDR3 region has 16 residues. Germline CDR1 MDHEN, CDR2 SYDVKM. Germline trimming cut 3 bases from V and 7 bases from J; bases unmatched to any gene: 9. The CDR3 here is CASSFPGTGAANEQFF. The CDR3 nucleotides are TGTGCCAGCAGTTTCCCCGGGACAGGGGCGGCGAATGAGCAGTTCTTC.

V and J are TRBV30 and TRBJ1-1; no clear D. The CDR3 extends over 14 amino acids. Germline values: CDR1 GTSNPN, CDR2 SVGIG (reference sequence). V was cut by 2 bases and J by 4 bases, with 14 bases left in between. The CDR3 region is CAWSLGSGGTEAFF. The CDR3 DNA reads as TGTGCCTGGAGTCTAGGGAGTGGTGGCACTGAAGCTTTCTTT.

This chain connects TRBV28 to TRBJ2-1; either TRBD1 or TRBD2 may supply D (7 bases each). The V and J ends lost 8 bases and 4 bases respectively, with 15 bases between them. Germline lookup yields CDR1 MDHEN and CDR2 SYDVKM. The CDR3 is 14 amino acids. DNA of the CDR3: TGTGCCAGCTCCAGGGGGGGTGGTTACAATGAGCAGTTCTTC. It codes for CASSRGGGYNEQFF. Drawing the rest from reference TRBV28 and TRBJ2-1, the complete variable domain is DVKVTQSSRYLVKRTGEKVFLECVQDMDHENMFWYRQDPGLGLRLIYFSYDVKMKEKGDIPEGYSVSREKKERFSLILESASTNQTSMYLCASSRGGGYNEQFFGPGTRLTVL.

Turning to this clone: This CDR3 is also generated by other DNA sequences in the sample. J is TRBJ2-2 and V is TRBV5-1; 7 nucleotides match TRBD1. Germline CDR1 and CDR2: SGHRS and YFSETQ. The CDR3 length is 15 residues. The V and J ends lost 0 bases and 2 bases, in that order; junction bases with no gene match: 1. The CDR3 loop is CASSLAGGNTGELFF. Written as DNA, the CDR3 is TGCGCCAGCAGCTTGGCAGGGGGTAACACCGGGGAGCTGTTTTTT.